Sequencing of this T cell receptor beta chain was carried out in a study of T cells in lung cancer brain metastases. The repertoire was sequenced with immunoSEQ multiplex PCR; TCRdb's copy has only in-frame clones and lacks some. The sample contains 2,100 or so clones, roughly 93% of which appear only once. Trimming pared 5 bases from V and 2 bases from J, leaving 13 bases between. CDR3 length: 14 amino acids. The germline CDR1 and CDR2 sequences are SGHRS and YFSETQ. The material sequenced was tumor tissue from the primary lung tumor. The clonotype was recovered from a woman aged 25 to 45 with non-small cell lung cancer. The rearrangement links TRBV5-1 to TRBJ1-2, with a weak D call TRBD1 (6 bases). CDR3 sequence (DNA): TGCGCCAGCAGTCCCCTTAGGGGGAACTATGGCTACACCTTC. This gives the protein CASSPLRGNYGYTF.